This T cell receptor (beta chain) is from a study of immune characterization of retroperitoneal liposarcoma. This clonotype was counted between two and nine times. TCRdb passed the PCR reads through MiXCR, listing each CDR3 protein once. This sample carries some 9,600 distinct CDR3 sequences, around a third of them seen once, and the ten largest clones take around 21%. Trimming pared 4 bases from V and 0 bases from J, leaving 12 bases between. The CDR3 has 15 residues. The germline CDR1 and CDR2 sequences are SGHTA and FQGTGA. This chain connects TRBV7-3 to TRBJ2-5; D call uncertain. This TCR was sampled from a male donor with retroperitoneal liposarcoma. The sequenced material came from tumor tissue. The CDR3 spells CASSSTLSDQETQYF. The CDR3, as DNA: TGTGCCAGCAGCTCTACTCTCAGCGACCAAGAGACCCAGTACTTC.